The 2 T cell receptor beta chains reported below all come from one sample, sequenced in a study of control samples from healthy donors and cancer patients. The assay was immunoSEQ multiplex PCR, and TCRdb's table has in-frame clones only and misses some. The sample comprises over 100,000 clones, 70% to 90% of which are singletons, and less than 4% rests with the top ten. The sequencing sample was made of blood. All receptors derive from a man aged 35 to 55 in good health.

In its sample, this clone was seen once. The J gene is TRBJ2-1, the V gene TRBV6-2 or TRBV6-3; 15 nucleotides line up with TRBD2. CDR3 size: 17 residues. Germline lookup yields CDR1 MNHEY and CDR2 SVGEGT. V shed 5 bases, J shed 4 bases, and the junction held 6 bases outside the gene matches. The CDR3 protein is CASSPGTSGGNYNEQFF. The CDR3 nucleotides are TGTGCCAGCAGTCCCGGGACTAGCGGGGGGAATTACAATGAGCAGTTCTTC.

This sequence joins TRBV12-5 and TRBJ1-6; D gene ambiguous. Germline V CDR1 and CDR2: LGHNT, FRNRAP. This CDR3 is 16 amino acids long. V was shortened by 1 base and J by 3 bases, with 10 bases between the two germline ends. The CDR3 here is CASGLAVPNYNSPLHF. The CDR3 DNA follows: TGTGCTAGTGGTTTGGCTGTGCCTAACTATAATTCACCCCTCCACTTT. Full variable domain (rest looked up from reference TRBV12-5 and TRBJ1-6): DARVTQTPRHKVTEMGQEVTMRCQPILGHNTVFWYRQTMMQGLELLAYFRNRAPLDDSGMPKDRFSAEMPDATLATLKIQPSEPRDSAVYFCASGLAVPNYNSPLHFGNGTRLTVT.